The rows below give T cell receptor beta chains drawn from one sample of a study of blood T cell repertoires in COVID-19. The data were produced by immunoSEQ multiplex PCR, yet TCRdb's version contains in-frame clones alone and is incomplete. The sample records over 120,000 clones, approximately 80% being singletons. The material sequenced was peripheral blood. Receptors originate from a human donor in a cohort sampled during active COVID-19. CDR3s include the opening cysteine and the closing phenylalanine or tryptophan. Fields, in order: clone size, V gene, J gene, D gene, CDR3 DNA, CDR3 protein. D genes are given only for firm matches. A row's size may be missing; if present it is once, few, many or a size class.

>once|TRBV9|TRBJ2-5|.
TGTGCCAGCAGCGTGGAGGGGGCAGGGGTAGAGACCCAGTACTTC
CASSVEGAGVETQYF
>few|TRBV5-8|TRBJ2-3|.
TGTGCCAGCAGCTTGAGACCCGAGGGCTCAGATACGCAGTATTTT
CASSLRPEGSDTQYF
>.|TRBV27|TRBJ1-6|TRBD1
TGTGCCAGCAGAGGAGGGGGTTGGGACAGGTTTAATTCACCCCTCCACTTT
CASRGGGWDRFNSPLHF
>.|TRBV29-1|TRBJ1-1|TRBD1
TGCAGCTTCGACAGGGGTGCTTTCTTT
CSFDRGAFF
>few|TRBV10-3|TRBJ1-1|TRBD1
TGTGCCATCAGCGCCGGGACAGGGGTATCGGGGAACACTGAAGCTTTCTTT
CAISAGTGVSGNTEAFF
>once|TRBV9|TRBJ2-3|.
TGTGCCAGCAGCGTTGGTAGCGGACGCACAGATACGCAGTATTTT
CASSVGSGRTDTQYF
>once|TRBV5-1|TRBJ1-2|.
TGCGCCAGCAGTCAAGGACGGACAGCTAACTATGGCTACACCTTC
CASSQGRTANYGYTF
>many|TRBV7-9|TRBJ1-2|TRBD1
TGTGCCAGCAGCTCATCTCAGGGGGACCACATGCTTTTC
CASSSSQGDHMLF
>.|TRBV5-1|TRBJ2-7|TRBD1
TGCGCCAGCAGCTTGGGTGGGACACCCAGGGGGTACGAGCAGTACTTC
CASSLGGTPRGYEQYF
>few|TRBV29-1|TRBJ1-2|TRBD1
TGCAGCGTTAAAGGGCCCCGGGACAGGGGACCCTATGGCTACACCTTC
CSVKGPRDRGPYGYTF
>.|TRBV19|TRBJ1-1|TRBD1
TGTGCCAGTGGACAGGGTACTCCTCCCGCTAGTTTCTTT
CASGQGTPPASFF
>.|TRBV7-9|TRBJ1-2|.
TGTGCCAGCAGCACTAGCACTACAGCCTATGGCTACACCTTC
CASSTSTTAYGYTF
>.|TRBV6-2/TRBV6-3|TRBJ1-1|TRBD1
TGTGCCAGCAGTCCGGTCCGACATACAGGGGGGAAGGCTGAAGCTTTCTTT
CASSPVRHTGGKAEAFF
>.|TRBV6-2/TRBV6-3|TRBJ1-2|.
TGTGCCAGCACCCCCACTGGATTCGGGGAATATGGCTACACCTTC
CASTPTGFGEYGYTF
>.|TRBV7-2|TRBJ2-7|TRBD1
TGTGCCAGCCAGTTCACCGGGACAGATTCCTACGAGCAGTACTTC
CASQFTGTDSYEQYF
>.|TRBV19|TRBJ1-5|.
TGTGCCAGTAGTATGGGCAGGGTAGGCAATCAGCCCCAGCATTTT
CASSMGRVGNQPQHF
>.|TRBV5-6|TRBJ2-7|TRBD2
TGTGCCAGCAGCCTGGGACTAGCGGGAGTCTACGAGCAGTACTTC
CASSLGLAGVYEQYF
>.|TRBV27|TRBJ2-7|.
TGTGCCAGCAGTTTATTCTCGACAGCCAGCTCCTACGAGCAGTACTTC
CASSLFSTASSYEQYF
>.|TRBV29-1|TRBJ2-3|.
TGCAGCGTTACAGGGCGTGGCACAGATACGCAGTATTTT
CSVTGRGTDTQYF
>.|TRBV10-3|TRBJ2-7|.
TGTGCCATCAGTGACCCCCGGCCTTACCGAGGCGAGCAGTACTTC
CAISDPRPYRGEQYF
>.|TRBV7-2|TRBJ2-3|TRBD2
TGTGCCAGCTCTCGAGGGGGTCTAGCGGGACGAGATACGCAGTATTTT
CASSRGGLAGRDTQYF
>.|TRBV19|TRBJ1-2|.
TGTGCCAGTAGTGCGGGGGGCTACTATGGCTACACCTTC
CASSAGGYYGYTF
>.|TRBV6-5|TRBJ2-7|TRBD2
TGTGCCAGCAGGGGACTAGCGGGGGCCTACGAGCAGTACTTC
CASRGLAGAYEQYF
>few|TRBV6-5|TRBJ1-1|TRBD1
TGTGCCATCAAAGTAGACAGGGGGACTGAAGCTTTCTTT
CAIKVDRGTEAFF
>.|TRBV29-1|TRBJ1-2|.
TGCAGCGGGGCAGGGGATACCGATGGCTACACCTTC
CSGAGDTDGYTF
>.|TRBV2|TRBJ1-3|TRBD1
TGTGCCAGCAGGGGGACAGGAACTGGAAACACCATATATTTT
CASRGTGTGNTIYF
>.|TRBV20-1|TRBJ2-2|TRBD2
TGCAGTGCTAGTAGAAGCGGGGAAATCACCGGGGAGCTGTTTTTT
CSASRSGEITGELFF
>.|TRBV5-1|TRBJ1-1|.
TGCGCCAGCAGCTTGGGGGGACAAAACACTGAAGCTTTCTTT
CASSLGGQNTEAFF
>.|TRBV6-5|TRBJ1-4|.
TGTGCCAGCAAACCCCGGACTGCAGCTGATGAAAAACTGTTTTTT
CASKPRTAADEKLFF
>.|TRBV19|TRBJ1-2|TRBD1
TGTGCCAGTAAGCCCCAGACAGGGGGCTATGGCTACACCTTC
CASKPQTGGYGYTF
>few|TRBV5-6|TRBJ1-6|.
TGTGCCAGCAGCTTGGGAGTGTCACCCCTCCACTTT
CASSLGVSPLHF
>.|TRBV29-1|TRBJ2-5|.
TGCAGCGTTGAGTATCAGGGAACTGAGACCCAGTACTTC
CSVEYQGTETQYF
>few|TRBV19|TRBJ1-1|TRBD1
TGTGCCAGTAGTATCCCCGACAGGGGGACTGAAGCTTTCTTT
CASSIPDRGTEAFF
>.|TRBV6-6|TRBJ2-7|.
TGTGCCAGCAGTTATTCCTACAGGGCCCCCTACGAGCAGTACTTC
CASSYSYRAPYEQYF
>.|TRBV30|TRBJ1-3|TRBD1
TGTGCCTGGAGTACAGGGGGGGGTGGAAACACCATATATTTT
CAWSTGGGGNTIYF
>.|TRBV5-1|TRBJ1-6|.
TGCGCCAGCAGATATACAGGGAGGGCAAAGGGTTCACCCCTCCACTTT
CASRYTGRAKGSPLHF
>.|TRBV18|TRBJ2-5|.
TGTGCCAGTACGGGCCAAGAGACCCAGTACTTC
CASTGQETQYF
>.|TRBV3-1/TRBV3-2|TRBJ2-7|TRBD1
TGTGCCAGCAGCCACCCCCCTGGGACAGGGGACTACGAGCAGTACTTC
CASSHPPGTGDYEQYF